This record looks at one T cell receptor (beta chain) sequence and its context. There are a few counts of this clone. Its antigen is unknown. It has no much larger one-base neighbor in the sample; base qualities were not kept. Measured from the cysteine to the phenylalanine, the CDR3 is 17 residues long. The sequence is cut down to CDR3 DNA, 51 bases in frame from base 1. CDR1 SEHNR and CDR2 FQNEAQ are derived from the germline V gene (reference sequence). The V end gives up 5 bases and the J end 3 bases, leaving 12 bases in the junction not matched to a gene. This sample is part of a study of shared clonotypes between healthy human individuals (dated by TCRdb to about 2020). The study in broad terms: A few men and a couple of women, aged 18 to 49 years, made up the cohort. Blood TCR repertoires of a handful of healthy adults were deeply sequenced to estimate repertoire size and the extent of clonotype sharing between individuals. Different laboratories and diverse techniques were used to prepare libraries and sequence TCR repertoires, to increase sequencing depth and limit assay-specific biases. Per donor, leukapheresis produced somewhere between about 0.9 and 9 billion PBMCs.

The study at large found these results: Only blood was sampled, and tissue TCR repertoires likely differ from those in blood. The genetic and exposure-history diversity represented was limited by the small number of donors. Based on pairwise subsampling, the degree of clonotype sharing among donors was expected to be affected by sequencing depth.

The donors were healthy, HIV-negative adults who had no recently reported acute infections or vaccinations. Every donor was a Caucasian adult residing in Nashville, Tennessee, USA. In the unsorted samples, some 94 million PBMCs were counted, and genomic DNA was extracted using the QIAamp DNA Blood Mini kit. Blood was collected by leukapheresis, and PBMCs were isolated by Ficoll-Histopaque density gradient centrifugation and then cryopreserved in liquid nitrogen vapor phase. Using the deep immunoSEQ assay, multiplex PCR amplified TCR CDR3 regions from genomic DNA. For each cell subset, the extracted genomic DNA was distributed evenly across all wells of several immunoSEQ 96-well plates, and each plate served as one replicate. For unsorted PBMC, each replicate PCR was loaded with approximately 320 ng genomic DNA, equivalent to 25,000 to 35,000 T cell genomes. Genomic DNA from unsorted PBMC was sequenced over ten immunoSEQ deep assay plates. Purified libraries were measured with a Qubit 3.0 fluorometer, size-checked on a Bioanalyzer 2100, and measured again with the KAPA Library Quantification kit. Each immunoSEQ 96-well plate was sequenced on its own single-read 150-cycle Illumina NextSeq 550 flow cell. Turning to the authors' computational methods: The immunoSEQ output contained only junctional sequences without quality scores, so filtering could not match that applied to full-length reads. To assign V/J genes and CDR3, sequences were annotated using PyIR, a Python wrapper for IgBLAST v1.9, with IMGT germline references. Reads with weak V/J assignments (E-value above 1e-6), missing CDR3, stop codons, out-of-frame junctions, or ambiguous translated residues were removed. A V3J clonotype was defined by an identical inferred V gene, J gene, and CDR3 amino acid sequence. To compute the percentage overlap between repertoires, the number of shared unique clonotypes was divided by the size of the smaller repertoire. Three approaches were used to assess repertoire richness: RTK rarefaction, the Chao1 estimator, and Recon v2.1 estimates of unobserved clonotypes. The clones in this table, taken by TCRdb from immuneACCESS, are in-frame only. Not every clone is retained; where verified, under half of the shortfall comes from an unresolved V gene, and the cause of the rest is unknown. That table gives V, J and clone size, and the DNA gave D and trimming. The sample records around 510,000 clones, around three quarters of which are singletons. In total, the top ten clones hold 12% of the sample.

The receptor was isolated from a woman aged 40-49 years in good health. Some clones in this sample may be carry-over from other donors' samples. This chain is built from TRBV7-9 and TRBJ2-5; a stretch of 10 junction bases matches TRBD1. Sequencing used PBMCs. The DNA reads TGTGCCAGCAGCCCCCGGACAGGGGGATATGGGAAAGAGACCCAGTACTTC. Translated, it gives CASSPRTGGYGKETQYF.